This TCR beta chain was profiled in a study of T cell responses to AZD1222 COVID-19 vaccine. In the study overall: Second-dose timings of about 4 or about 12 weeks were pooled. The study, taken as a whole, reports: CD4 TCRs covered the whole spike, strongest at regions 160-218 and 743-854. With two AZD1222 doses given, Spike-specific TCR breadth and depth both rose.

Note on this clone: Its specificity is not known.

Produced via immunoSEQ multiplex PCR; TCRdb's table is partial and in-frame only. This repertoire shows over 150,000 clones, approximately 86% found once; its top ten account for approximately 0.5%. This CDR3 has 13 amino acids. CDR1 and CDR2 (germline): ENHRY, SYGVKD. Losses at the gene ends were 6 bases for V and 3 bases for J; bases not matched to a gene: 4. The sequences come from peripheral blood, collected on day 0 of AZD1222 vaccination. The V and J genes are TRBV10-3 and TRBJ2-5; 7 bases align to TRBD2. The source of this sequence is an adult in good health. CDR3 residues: CAIRGGSEETQYF. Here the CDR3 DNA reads TGTGCCATCAGGGGCGGGAGTGAAGAGACCCAGTACTTC.